The present T cell receptor (beta chain) was sequenced within a study of blood T cell repertoires in COVID-19. Measured with immunoSEQ multiplex PCR; TCRdb has only the in-frame clones, and not every one. This sample has some 170,000 clones, with roughly 80% found just once. This clone was counted between two and nine times. Germline V lookup: CDR1 LGHNA, CDR2 YNFKEQ. The CDR3 length is 12 residues. V lost 1 base to trimming and J lost 6 bases, with 3 bases between them. Sequencing was carried out using peripheral blood. The V gene is TRBV4-2, the J gene TRBJ1-4; no reliable D call. The receptor's source is a man aged 55 to 70 with acute or convalescent COVID-19. The CDR3: CASSQVDEKLFF. The CDR3 nucleotides are TGTGCCAGCAGCCAAGTAGATGAAAAACTGTTTTTT.